These 6 T cell receptor beta chains came from one sample sequenced in a study of shared clonotypes between healthy human individuals. The assay was immunoSEQ multiplex PCR, and TCRdb's table has in-frame clones only and misses some. The sample lists roughly 1,100,000 clones; roughly 80% were seen once. The specimen was memory CD4+ T cells sorted from blood. The subset denotes: CD45RA-negative fraction. All receptors derive from a man younger than 30 in good health.

V gene TRBV5-6 combines with J gene TRBJ1-5, with a weak D call TRBD1 (5 bases). This CDR3 spans 16 amino acids. V lost 0 bases and J lost 2, with 12 bases in between. Looked up from germline, CDR1 is SGHDT and CDR2 is YYEEEE. The CDR3 DNA is TGTGCCAGCAGCTTGGGGGGCCGGGGGGGCAATCAGCCCCAGCATTTT. Amino acid sequence: CASSLGGRGGNQPQHF.

The chain combines TRBV30 with TRBJ2-7; D is unresolved. The V end was cut by 0 bases, the J end by 6 bases, with 9 bases between. Looked up from germline, CDR1 is GTSNPN and CDR2 is SVGIG (reference sequence). The CDR3 consists of 12 residues. The chain's CDR3 is CAWSVTATEQYF. The DNA for the CDR3 is TGTGCCTGGAGTGTAACAGCAACCGAGCAGTACTTC.

Worth noting for this clone: Mismatch with germline at one junction end may stem from a read error. This chain joins TRBV11-2 and TRBJ2-3; 12 bases map to TRBD2. Per germline, CDR1 SGHAT and CDR2 FQNNGV. The CDR3 loop spans 15 amino acids. The CDR3 sequence is CASSLDQASGGATDF. In DNA, the CDR3 is TGTGCCAGCAGCTTAGATCAGGCTAGCGGGGGGGCCACAGATTTT. Together with reference TRBV11-2 and TRBJ2-3, the CDR3 gives the full variable domain: EAGVAQSPRYKIIEKRQSVAFWCNPISGHATLYWYQQILGQGPKLLIQFQNNGVVDDSQLPKDRFSAERLKGVDSTLKIQPAKLEDSAVYLCASSLDQASGGATDFGPGTRLTVL.

The chain has TRBV30 and TRBJ1-3; no clear D. The length of the CDR3 is 12 residues. The V end was cut by 0 bases, the J end by 8 bases, with 8 bases between. Germline V gene lookup returns CDR1 GTSNPN and CDR2 SVGIG (reference sequence). CDR3 DNA sequence: TGTGCCTGGAGTGTACTATCGGACACCATATATTTT. Translated: CAWSVLSDTIYF.

In the case of this clone: At one boundary the junction diverges from the germline segment, which might be a read error. The chain uses TRBV5-4 and TRBJ1-1; the match to TRBD1 covers 11 bases. This CDR3 is built from 15 residues. CDR1 SGHNT and CDR2 YYREEE come from the germline V gene (reference sequence). The CDR3 loop is CASSWPGQGVTEAFF. CDR3 sequence (DNA): TGCGCCAGCAGCTGGCCGGGACAGGGGGTCACTGAAGCTTTCTTT.

This clone was observed once. Within the sample, other DNA sequences also encode this same CDR3. The J gene is TRBJ1-2, the V gene TRBV27, with unresolved D. Deletions cut 0 bases from V and 8 bases from J, with 7 bases between. Per germline, CDR1 MNHEY and CDR2 SMNVEV (reference sequence). The CDR3 runs to 12 residues. The CDR3 region is CASSLSGFGYTF. CDR3 nucleotide sequence: TGTGCCAGCAGTTTATCAGGGTTCGGCTACACCTTC.